The 4 T cell receptor beta chains below all came from one sample that was sequenced in a study of T cell responses to AZD1222 COVID-19 vaccine. Data came from immunoSEQ multiplex PCR; TCRdb stores just in-frame clones and leaves some out. The table shows over 65,000 clones, with around nine tenths occurring only once. The sample consisted of peripheral blood, taken 28 days after the second AZD1222 dose. The source of these receptors is an adult who received the AZD1222 COVID-19 vaccine.

The chain combines TRBV20-1 with TRBJ1-1; TRBD1 might be the D (5 bases). The CDR3 consists of 11 residues. Between the trimmed V and J ends, which lost 3 bases and 6 bases, there was a span of 8 bases. Germline CDR1 DFQATT, CDR2 SNEGSKA (reference sequence). The CDR3 DNA is TGCAGTGCTAGGAGGGACCCTGAAGCTTTCTTT. This translates into CSARRDPEAFF.

The V call is TRBV2, the J call TRBJ1-2, with TRBD1 matching over 9 bases. This CDR3 has 15 amino acids. Germline trimming cut 3 bases from V and 4 bases from J; bases unmatched to any gene: 6. Germline V CDR1 and CDR2: SNHLY, FYNNEI. The chain's CDR3 is CASSEGTGTLYGYTF. As DNA, the CDR3 is TGTGCCAGCAGTGAGGGGACAGGGACCCTCTATGGCTACACCTTC. Drawing the rest from reference TRBV2 and TRBJ1-2, the complete variable domain is EPEVTQTPSHQVTQMGQEVILRCVPISNHLYFYWYRQILGQKVEFLVSFYNNEISEKSEIFDDQFSVERPDGSNFTLKIRSTKLEDSAMYFCASSEGTGTLYGYTFGSGTRLTVV.

The rearrangement links TRBV6-4 to TRBJ1-1; TRBD1 matches at 7 bases. The germline V gene has CDR1 MRHNA and CDR2 SNTAGT. With 6 bases clipped from V and 1 base from J, the junction kept 11 bases outside the gene matches. This CDR3 is built from 16 residues. The CDR3 nucleotides are TGTGCCAGCAGCCCCCGATCCGGGACAGCGAACACTGAAGCTTTCTTT. Amino acid sequence: CASSPRSGTANTEAFF.

V usage is TRBV6-1 and J usage is TRBJ2-5; no definite D call. The V and J ends lost 1 base and 4 bases respectively, with 7 bases between them. Germline CDR1 is MNHNS and CDR2 is SASEGT. This CDR3 spans 13 amino acids. The DNA of the CDR3 is TGTGCCAGCAGTGAAGTACTGGGAGAGACCCAGTACTTC. The encoded protein is CASSEVLGETQYF.